The T cell receptor beta chain described here comes from a study of T cell changes during pregnancy in multiple sclerosis. The repertoire was sequenced with immunoSEQ multiplex PCR; TCRdb's copy has only in-frame clones and lacks some. The sample holds over 15,000 clones, almost 85% seen once. By share, this clone counts as medium-sized. The sample consisted of CD8+ T cells from peripheral blood mononuclear cells, taken in the second trimester of pregnancy. The sequence was collected from a female donor in good health, enrolled as a control in a pregnancy study.

For the CDR3, the DNA is TGTGCCAGCAGTTTATCTACTGGAAACACCATATATTTT. Its protein is CASSLSTGNTIYF. The rearrangement joins TRBV27 to TRBJ1-3; no clear D. The germline gives CDR1 MNHEY, CDR2 SMNVEV (reference sequence). Trimming removed 0 bases from V and 2 bases from J, with 2 bases in between. There are 13 residues in the CDR3.